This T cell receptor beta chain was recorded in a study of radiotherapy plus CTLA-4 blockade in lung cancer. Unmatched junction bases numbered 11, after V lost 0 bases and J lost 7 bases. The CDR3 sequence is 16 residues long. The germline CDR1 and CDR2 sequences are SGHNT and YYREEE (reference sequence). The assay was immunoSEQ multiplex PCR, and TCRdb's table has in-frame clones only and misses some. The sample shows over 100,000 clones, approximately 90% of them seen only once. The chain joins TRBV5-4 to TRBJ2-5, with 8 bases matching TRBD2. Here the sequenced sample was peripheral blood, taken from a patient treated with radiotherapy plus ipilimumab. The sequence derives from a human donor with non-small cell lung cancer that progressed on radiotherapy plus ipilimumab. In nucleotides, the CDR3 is TGTGCCAGCAGCTTGGCCACTAGCGGACCCCAGGGGACCCAGTACTTC. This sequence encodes CASSLATSGPQGTQYF.